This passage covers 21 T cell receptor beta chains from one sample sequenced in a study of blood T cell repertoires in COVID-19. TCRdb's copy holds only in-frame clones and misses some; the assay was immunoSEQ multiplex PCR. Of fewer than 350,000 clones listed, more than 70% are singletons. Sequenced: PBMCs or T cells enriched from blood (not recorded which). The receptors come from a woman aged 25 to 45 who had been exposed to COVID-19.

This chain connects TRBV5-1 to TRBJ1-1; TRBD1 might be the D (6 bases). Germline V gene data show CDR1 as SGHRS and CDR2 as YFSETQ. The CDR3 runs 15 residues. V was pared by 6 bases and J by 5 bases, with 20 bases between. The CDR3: CASTQGETGGTEAFF. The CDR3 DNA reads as TGCGCCAGCACCCAGGGTGAGACAGGAGGAACTGAAGCTTTCTTT. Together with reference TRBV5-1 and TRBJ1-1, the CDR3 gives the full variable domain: KAGVTQTPRYLIKTRGQQVTLSCSPISGHRSVSWYQQTPGQGLQFLFEYFSETQRNKGNFPGRFSGRQFSNSRSEMNVSTLELGDSALYLCASTQGETGGTEAFFGQGTRLTVV.

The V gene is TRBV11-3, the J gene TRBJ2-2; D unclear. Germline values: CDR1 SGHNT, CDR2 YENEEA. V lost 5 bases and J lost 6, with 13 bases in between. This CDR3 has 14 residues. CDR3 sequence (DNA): TGTGCCAGCAGCCCAGTTCCTCTCTCCGGGGAGCTGTTTTTT. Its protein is CASSPVPLSGELFF. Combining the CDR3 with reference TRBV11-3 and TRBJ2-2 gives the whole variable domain EAGVVQSPRYKIIEKKQPVAFWCNPISGHNTLYWYLQNLGQGPELLIRYENEEAVDDSQLPKDRFSAERLKGVDSTLKIQPAELGDSAVYLCASSPVPLSGELFFGEGSRLTVL.

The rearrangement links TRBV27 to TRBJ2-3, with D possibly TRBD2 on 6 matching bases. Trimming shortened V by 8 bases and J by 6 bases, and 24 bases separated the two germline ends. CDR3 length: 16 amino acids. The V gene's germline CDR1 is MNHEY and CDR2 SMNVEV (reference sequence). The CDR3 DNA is TGTGCCAGCTACCCTTTTGCGGAGGGACCTAGGGATACGCAGTATTTT. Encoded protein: CASYPFAEGPRDTQYF.

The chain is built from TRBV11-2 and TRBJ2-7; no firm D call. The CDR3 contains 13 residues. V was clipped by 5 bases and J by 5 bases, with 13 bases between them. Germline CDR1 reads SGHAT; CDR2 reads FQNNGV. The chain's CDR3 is CASSLGAPNEQYF. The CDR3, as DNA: TGTGCCAGCAGCCTCGGAGCGCCCAACGAGCAGTACTTC.

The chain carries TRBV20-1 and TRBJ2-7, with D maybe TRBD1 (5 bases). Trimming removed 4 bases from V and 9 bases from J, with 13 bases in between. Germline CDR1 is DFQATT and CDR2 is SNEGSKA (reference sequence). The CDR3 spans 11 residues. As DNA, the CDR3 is TGCAGTGCTAAACTGGGAAGGGGGCAGTACTTC. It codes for CSAKLGRGQYF.

The CDR3 region has the DNA TGCGCCAGCAGCCCGAGGGGGCTTGTGGACGAGCAGTACTTC. It translates to CASSPRGLVDEQYF. The V call is TRBV5-1, the J call TRBJ2-7; 7 bases map to TRBD1. V shed 4 bases and J 5 bases; nucleotides not matched to a gene: 9. Germline V gives CDR1 SGHRS, CDR2 YFSETQ. The CDR3 loop spans 14 amino acids.

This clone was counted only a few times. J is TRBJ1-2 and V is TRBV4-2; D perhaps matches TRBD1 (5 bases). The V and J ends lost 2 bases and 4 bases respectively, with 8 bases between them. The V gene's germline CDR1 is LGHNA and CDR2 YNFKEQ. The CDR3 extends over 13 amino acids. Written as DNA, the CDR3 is TGTGCCAGCAGCCAAACGACAGCCTATGGCTACACCTTC. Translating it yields CASSQTTAYGYTF.

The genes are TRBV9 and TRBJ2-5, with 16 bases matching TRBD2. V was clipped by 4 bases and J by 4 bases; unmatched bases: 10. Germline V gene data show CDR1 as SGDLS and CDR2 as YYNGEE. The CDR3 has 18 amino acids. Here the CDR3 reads CASSPGGLAGGRGETQYF. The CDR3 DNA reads TGTGCCAGCAGCCCAGGGGGACTAGCGGGAGGGAGAGGAGAGACCCAGTACTTC.

CDR3 loop: CASSYDRSSGNTIYF. Here the CDR3 DNA reads TGTGCCAGCAGTTATGACCGGAGCTCTGGAAACACCATATATTTT. The chain combines TRBV6-5 with TRBJ1-3; D is ambiguous. The CDR3 runs to 15 residues. V was clipped by 3 bases and J by 0 bases, with 9 bases between them. Per the germline V gene, CDR1 is MNHEY and CDR2 is SVGAGI.

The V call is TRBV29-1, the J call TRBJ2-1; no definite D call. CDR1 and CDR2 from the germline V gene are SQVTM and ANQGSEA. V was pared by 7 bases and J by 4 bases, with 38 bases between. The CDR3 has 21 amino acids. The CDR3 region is CSAKAPTNDAGLGPLYNEQFF. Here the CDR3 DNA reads TGCAGCGCTAAAGCCCCAACTAATGACGCTGGCTTAGGCCCTTTATACAATGAGCAGTTCTTC.

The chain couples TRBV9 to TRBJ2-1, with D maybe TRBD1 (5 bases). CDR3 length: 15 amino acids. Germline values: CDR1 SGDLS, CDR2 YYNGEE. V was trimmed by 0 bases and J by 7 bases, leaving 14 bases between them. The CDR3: CASSVVGSGRNEQFF. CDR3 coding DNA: TGTGCCAGCAGCGTAGTAGGATCAGGGCGAAATGAGCAGTTCTTC.

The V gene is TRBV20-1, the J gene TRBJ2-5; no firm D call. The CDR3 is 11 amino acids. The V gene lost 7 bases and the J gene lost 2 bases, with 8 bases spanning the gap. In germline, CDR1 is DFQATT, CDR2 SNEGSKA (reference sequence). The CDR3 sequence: CSGQSQETQYF. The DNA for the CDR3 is TGCAGTGGCCAGTCTCAAGAGACCCAGTACTTC.

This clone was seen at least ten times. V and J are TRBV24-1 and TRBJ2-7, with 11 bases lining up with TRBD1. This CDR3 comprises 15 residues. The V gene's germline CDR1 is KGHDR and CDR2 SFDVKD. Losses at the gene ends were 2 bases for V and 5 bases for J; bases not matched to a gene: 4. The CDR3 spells CATSDSGTGGNEQYF. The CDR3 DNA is TGTGCCACCAGTGATTCCGGGACAGGGGGTAACGAGCAGTACTTC.

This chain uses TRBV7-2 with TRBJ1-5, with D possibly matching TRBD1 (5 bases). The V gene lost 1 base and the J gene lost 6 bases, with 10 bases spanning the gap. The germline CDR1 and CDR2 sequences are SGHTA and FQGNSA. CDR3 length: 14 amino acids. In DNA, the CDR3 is TGTGCCAGCAGCTTAGGCAGGGCAACTCAGCCCCAGCATTTT. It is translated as CASSLGRATQPQHF. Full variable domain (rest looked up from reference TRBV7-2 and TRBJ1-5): GAGVSQSPSNKVTEKGKDVELRCDPISGHTALYWYRQSLGQGLEFLIYFQGNSAPDKSGLPSDRFSAERTGGSVSTLTIQRTQQEDSAVYLCASSLGRATQPQHFGDGTRLSIL.

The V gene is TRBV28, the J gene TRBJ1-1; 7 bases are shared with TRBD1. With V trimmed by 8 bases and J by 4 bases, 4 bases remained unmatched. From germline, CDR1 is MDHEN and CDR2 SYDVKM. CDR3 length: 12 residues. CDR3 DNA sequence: TGTGCCAGCGACTCAGGGGGCACTGAAGCTTTCTTT. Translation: CASDSGGTEAFF.

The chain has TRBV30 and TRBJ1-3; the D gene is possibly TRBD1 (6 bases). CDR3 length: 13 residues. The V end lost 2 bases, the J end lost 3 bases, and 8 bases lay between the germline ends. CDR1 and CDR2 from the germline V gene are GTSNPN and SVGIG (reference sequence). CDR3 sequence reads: CAWSPGVGNTIYF. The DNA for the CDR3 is TGTGCCTGGAGTCCAGGGGTTGGAAACACCATATATTTT.

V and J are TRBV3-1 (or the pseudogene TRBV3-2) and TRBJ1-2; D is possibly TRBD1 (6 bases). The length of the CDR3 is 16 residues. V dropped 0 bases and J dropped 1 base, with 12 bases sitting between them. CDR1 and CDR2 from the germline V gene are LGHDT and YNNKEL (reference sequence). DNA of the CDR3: TGTGCCAGCAGCCAAGATGGGGGGGCGATTAACTATGGCTACACCTTC. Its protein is CASSQDGGAINYGYTF.

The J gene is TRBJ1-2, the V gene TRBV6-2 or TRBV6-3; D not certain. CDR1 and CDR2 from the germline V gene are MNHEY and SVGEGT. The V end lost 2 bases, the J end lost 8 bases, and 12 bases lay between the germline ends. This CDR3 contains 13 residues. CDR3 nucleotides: TGTGCCAGCAGTTACGTAGAACCCGGGGGCTACACCTTC. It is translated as CASSYVEPGGYTF.

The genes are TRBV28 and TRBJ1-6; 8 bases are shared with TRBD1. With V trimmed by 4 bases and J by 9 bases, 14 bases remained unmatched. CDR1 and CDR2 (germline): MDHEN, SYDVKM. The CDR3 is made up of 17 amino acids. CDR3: CASSSTRTGIVSSPLHF. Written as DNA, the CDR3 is TGTGCCAGCAGTTCAACTCGGACAGGGATTGTGAGTTCACCCCTCCACTTT.

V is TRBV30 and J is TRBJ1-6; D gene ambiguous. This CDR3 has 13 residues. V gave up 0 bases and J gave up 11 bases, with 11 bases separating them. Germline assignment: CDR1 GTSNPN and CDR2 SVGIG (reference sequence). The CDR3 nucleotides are TGTGCCTGGAGTGTACTTCATGCGACACCCCTCCACTTT. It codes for CAWSVLHATPLHF.

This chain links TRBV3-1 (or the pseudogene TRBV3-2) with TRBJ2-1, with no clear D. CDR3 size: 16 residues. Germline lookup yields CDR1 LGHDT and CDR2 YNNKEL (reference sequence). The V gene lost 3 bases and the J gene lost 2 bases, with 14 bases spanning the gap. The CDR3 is CASSQIRGKTYNEQFF. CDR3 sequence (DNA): TGTGCCAGCAGCCAGATTCGCGGTAAAACCTACAATGAGCAGTTCTTC.